The rows below give T cell receptor beta chains drawn from one sample of a study of control samples from healthy donors and cancer patients. Sequenced by immunoSEQ multiplex PCR; TCRdb stores in-frame clones only, minus some. The sample records around 55,000 clones, about 96% being singletons. Material for sequencing was blood. The receptors here all came from a young woman in good health. Each CDR3 is given with its conserved first and last residue. The D gene is left open where the match is weak. Not all rows give a size; the values are once, few, many and, for expanded clones, a class.

TRBD1	.	TRBJ1-5	TRBV2	CASSVRQGRYSNQPQHF	TGTGCCAGCAGTGTACGACAGGGGCGCTATAGCAATCAGCCCCAGCATTTT
.	.	TRBJ2-7	TRBV11-3	CARRGGILRDEQYF	TGTGCCAGAAGGGGGGGGATATTGCGGGACGAGCAGTACTTC
.	.	TRBJ1-1	TRBV12-3/TRBV12-4	CASSTRGNTEAFF	TGTGCCAGCAGTACTCGGGGGAACACTGAAGCTTTCTTT
.	once	TRBJ2-5	TRBV7-8	CASSLGPILQETQYF	TGTGCCAGCAGCTTAGGGCCCATCTTGCAAGAGACCCAGTACTTC
TRBD1	.	TRBJ1-4	TRBV28	CASIKRGLREKLFF	TGTGCCAGCATCAAAAGGGGGCTCCGCGAAAAACTGTTTTTT
.	.	TRBJ1-1	TRBV5-1	CASSLEGPTEAFF	TGCGCCAGCAGCTTGGAGGGGCCCACTGAAGCTTTCTTT
.	.	TRBJ1-1	TRBV7-9	CASSFPEAFF	TGTGCCAGCAGCTTCCCTGAAGCTTTCTTT
.	.	TRBJ1-1	TRBV5-1	CASSLGQGMFTEAFF	TGCGCCAGCAGCTTGGGTCAGGGGATGTTCACTGAAGCTTTCTTT
.	.	TRBJ2-3	TRBV6-2/TRBV6-3	CASSGVEFTDTQYF	TGTGCCAGCAGTGGAGTGGAATTCACAGATACGCAGTATTTT
.	.	TRBJ2-7	TRBV7-9	CASTGPSDYEQYF	TGTGCCAGCACAGGACCGAGCGACTACGAGCAGTACTTC
TRBD2	.	TRBJ2-2	TRBV7-2	CASRGSGGATGELFF	TGTGCCAGCAGGGGTAGCGGGGGGGCCACCGGGGAGCTGTTTTTT
.	.	TRBJ1-1	TRBV27	CASRGYLTEAFF	TGTGCCAGCAGGGGGTATCTCACTGAAGCTTTCTTT
.	.	TRBJ1-4	TRBV4-2	CASSQGVPRGEDWEKLFF	TGTGCCAGCAGCCAAGGGGTTCCGAGAGGGGAGGATTGGGAAAAACTGTTTTTT
.	.	TRBJ2-7	TRBV2	CARGALGYEQYF	TGTGCCAGAGGGGCCCTTGGCTACGAGCAGTACTTC
.	.	TRBJ2-5	TRBV12-3/TRBV12-4	CASSLAGGETQYF	TGTGCCAGCAGTTTAGCAGGGGGAGAGACCCAGTACTTC
.	.	TRBJ1-1	TRBV30	CAWGREVNTEAFF	TGTGCCTGGGGACGGGAGGTGAACACTGAAGCTTTCTTT
.	.	TRBJ1-2	TRBV10-3	CAITSPGGYGYTF	TGTGCCATCACCTCCCCTGGGGGTTATGGCTACACCTTC